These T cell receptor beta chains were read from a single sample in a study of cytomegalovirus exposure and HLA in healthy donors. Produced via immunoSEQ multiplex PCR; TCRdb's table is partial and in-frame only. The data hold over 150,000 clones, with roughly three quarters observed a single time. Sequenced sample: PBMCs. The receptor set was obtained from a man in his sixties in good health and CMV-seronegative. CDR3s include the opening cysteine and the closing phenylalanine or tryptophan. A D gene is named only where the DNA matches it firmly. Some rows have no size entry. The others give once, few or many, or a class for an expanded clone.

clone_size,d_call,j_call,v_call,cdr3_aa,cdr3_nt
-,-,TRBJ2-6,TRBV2,CATSRAGSGANVLTF,TGTGCCACCTCGCGGGCCGGATCTGGGGCCAACGTCCTGACTTTC
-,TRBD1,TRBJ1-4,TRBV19,CASSTDDRENEKLFF,TGTGCCAGTAGTACCGATGACAGGGAAAATGAAAAACTGTTTTTT
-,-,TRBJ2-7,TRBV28,CASSFSRFNPYEQYF,TGTGCCAGCAGTTTTAGCCGCTTCAATCCCTACGAGCAGTACTTC
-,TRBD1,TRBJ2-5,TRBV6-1,CAGRTGTGSQETQYF,TGTGCCGGTCGGACCGGGACAGGGTCCCAAGAGACCCAGTACTTC
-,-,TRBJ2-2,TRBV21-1,CASSKPGLAGANTGELFF,TGTGCCAGCAGCAAACCGGGACTAGCGGGAGCGAACACCGGGGAGCTGTTTTTT
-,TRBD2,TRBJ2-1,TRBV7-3,CASSTVAGGLTEQFF,TGTGCCAGCAGCACCGTAGCGGGGGGGCTTACTGAGCAGTTCTTC
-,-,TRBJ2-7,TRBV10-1,CASSPGTGWDYEQYF,TGCGCCAGCAGTCCCGGGACGGGTTGGGACTACGAGCAGTACTTC
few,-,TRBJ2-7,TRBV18,CASSPTEGSSYEQYF,TGTGCCAGCTCACCAACGGAGGGAAGCTCCTACGAGCAGTACTTC
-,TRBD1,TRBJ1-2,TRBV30,CAWRPGTGRGYTF,TGTGCCTGGAGGCCCGGGACAGGGCGCGGCTACACCTTC
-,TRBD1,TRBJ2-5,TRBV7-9,CASRTGGQGQETQYF,TGTGCCAGCAGAACCGGGGGACAGGGACAAGAGACCCAGTACTTC
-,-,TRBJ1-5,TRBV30,CAWSVQGRGSDQPQHF,TGTGCCTGGAGTGTACAAGGCAGGGGCTCGGATCAGCCCCAGCATTTT
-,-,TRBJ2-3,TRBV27,CASSPVGGPDTQYF,TGTGCCAGCAGTCCTGTCGGGGGGCCAGATACGCAGTATTTT
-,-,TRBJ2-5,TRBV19,CASSIVGVSETQYF,TGTGCCAGTAGTATAGTAGGGGTTTCGGAGACCCAGTACTTC
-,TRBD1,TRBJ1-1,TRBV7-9,CASSREPGQGASTEAFF,TGTGCCAGCAGCAGAGAACCCGGACAGGGGGCGTCCACTGAAGCTTTCTTT
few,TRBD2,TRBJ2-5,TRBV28,CASSYQAGGPGKETQYF,TGTGCCAGCAGTTATCAAGCGGGAGGGCCGGGTAAAGAGACCCAGTACTTC
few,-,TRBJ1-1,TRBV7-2,CASSKQKNTEAFF,TGTGCCAGCAGCAAACAGAAGAACACTGAAGCTTTCTTT
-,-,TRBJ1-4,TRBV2,CASGGGTNEKLFF,TGTGCCAGCGGCGGGGGAACTAATGAAAAACTGTTTTTT
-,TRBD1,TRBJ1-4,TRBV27,CASSSDRDREKLFF,TGTGCCAGCAGCTCGGACAGGGACCGTGAAAAACTGTTTTTT
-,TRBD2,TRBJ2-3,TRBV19,CASSSLAGALTDTQYF,TGTGCCAGTAGTTCACTAGCGGGGGCCCTCACAGATACGCAGTATTTT
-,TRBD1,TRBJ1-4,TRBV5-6,CASSLTGGDEKLFF,TGTGCCAGCAGCTTAACAGGGGGAGACGAAAAACTGTTTTTT
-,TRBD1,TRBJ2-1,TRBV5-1,CASSNTGDTYNEQFF,TGCGCCAGCAGCAACACAGGGGATACCTACAATGAGCAGTTCTTC
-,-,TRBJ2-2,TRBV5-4,CASSHREGELFF,TGTGCCAGCAGCCACAGGGAGGGGGAGCTGTTTTTT
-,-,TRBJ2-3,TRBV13,CASSPRTITDTQYF,TGTGCCAGCAGCCCTAGAACGATTACAGATACGCAGTATTTT
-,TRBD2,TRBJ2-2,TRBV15,CATSTSGRPGGELFF,TGTGCCACCAGCACTAGCGGGAGACCCGGCGGGGAGCTGTTTTTT
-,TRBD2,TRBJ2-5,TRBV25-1,CASSELLAGGLRRETQYF,TGTGCCAGCAGTGAATTGCTAGCGGGGGGTCTGAGAAGGGAGACCCAGTACTTC
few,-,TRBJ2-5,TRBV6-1,CASSGGLSGVETQYF,TGTGCCAGCAGTGGAGGTTTATCAGGGGTGGAGACCCAGTACTTC